This T cell receptor beta chain was captured in a study of OX40 agonist ivuxolimab in advanced cancers. CDR1 and CDR2 (germline): SQVTM, ANQGSEA. Trimming stripped 4 bases from V and 0 bases from J, with 10 bases between. This CDR3 region has 15 residues. The protocol was immunoSEQ multiplex PCR, while the TCRdb copy is restricted to in-frame clones and leaves out a portion. The sample records under 85,000 clones, roughly 87% being singletons. This clone was observed a few times. This receptor was obtained from an adult with an advanced solid tumor such as melanoma, head and neck, liver or kidney cancer. The J gene is TRBJ2-6, the V gene TRBV29-1; unclear D gene. The material sequenced was CD4+ or CD8+ T cells sorted from blood, taken in a trial of the OX40 agonist ivuxolimab. CDR3 amino acids: CSVVAGDSGANVLTF. The CDR3 DNA follows: TGCAGCGTTGTAGCTGGTGACTCTGGGGCCAACGTCCTGACTTTC.